A single sample is the source of the 23 T cell receptor beta chains below, sequenced in a study of cytomegalovirus exposure and HLA in healthy donors. PCR amplification relied on 60 Vbeta primers (plus 13 Jbeta primers). The data were produced by immunoSEQ multiplex PCR, yet TCRdb's version contains in-frame clones alone and is incomplete. The data contain about 160,000 clones, roughly 78% of them singletons. The specimen was PBMCs. Receptors originate from a woman in her forties in good health and CMV-seronegative.

This chain links TRBV18 with TRBJ2-5, with D possibly matching TRBD2 (6 bases). V gave up 3 bases and J gave up 0 bases, with 8 bases separating them. The germline V gene encodes CDR1 KGHSH and CDR2 LQKENI. This CDR3 has 14 amino acids. CDR3 sequence reads: CASSPGTHQETQYF. CDR3 coding DNA: TGTGCCAGCTCACCCGGGACTCACCAAGAGACCCAGTACTTC.

This clone occurred once. The CDR3 loop is CASSPRDRATGELFF. The CDR3 DNA is TGTGCCAGCAGCCCAAGGGACAGGGCCACCGGGGAGCTGTTTTTT. The chain joins TRBV9 to TRBJ2-2, with 9 bases matching TRBD1. The germline V gene has CDR1 SGDLS and CDR2 YYNGEE. V gave up 4 bases and J gave up 4 bases; unmatched junction bases: 5. This CDR3 spans 15 amino acids. Filled out from reference TRBV9 and TRBJ2-2, the complete variable domain reads DSGVTQTPKHLITATGQRVTLRCSPRSGDLSVYWYQQSLDQGLQFLIQYYNGEERAKGNILERFSAQQFPDLHSELNLSSLELGDSALYFCASSPRDRATGELFFGEGSRLTVL.

This clone was detected only a few times. The rearrangement links TRBV5-1 to TRBJ2-2; D unclear. Trimming took off 4 bases at V and 0 bases at J, with 13 bases between the two ends. The germline CDR1 and CDR2 sequences are SGHRS and YFSETQ. This CDR3 is 16 amino acids long. The CDR3, as DNA: TGCGCCAGCAGCGTAACAGATCCGACGAACACCGGGGAGCTGTTTTTT. It is translated as CASSVTDPTNTGELFF.

The rearrangement links TRBV27 to TRBJ2-3, with D possibly being TRBD2 (5 bases). Looked up from germline, CDR1 is MNHEY and CDR2 is SMNVEV (reference sequence). V lost 6 bases to trimming and J lost 4 bases, with 11 bases between them. The length of the CDR3 is 13 residues. The CDR3 nucleotides read TGTGCCAGCAGATGGTACGGGGCAGATACGCAGTATTTT. Its protein product is CASRWYGADTQYF.

This CDR3 is CASSKFILAPPPRISYNEQFF. The CDR3 DNA sequence: TGTGCCAGCAGCAAATTTATCCTAGCCCCGCCTCCCAGAATCTCCTACAATGAGCAGTTCTTC. This chain connects TRBV21-1 to TRBJ2-1; the D call of TRBD2 is as the table states it, not checked on the DNA. TRBV21-1 is a pseudogene segment. This CDR3 spans 21 amino acids.

V usage is TRBV19 and J usage is TRBJ1-5, with 8 bases aligning to TRBD1. Germline V CDR1 and CDR2: LNHDA, SQIVND (reference sequence). The CDR3 is 15 amino acids. V lost 7 bases, J lost 2 bases, and 7 bases stayed unmatched. CDR3 in DNA: TGTGCCAGTACCATCCAGGGGGCCGGCAATCAGCCCCAGCATTTT. Its protein product is CASTIQGAGNQPQHF.

The V call is TRBV5-6, the J call TRBJ2-1, with 7 bases that match TRBD2. This CDR3 is built from 14 residues. The germline V gene encodes CDR1 SGHDT and CDR2 YYEEEE. Losses at the gene ends were 0 bases for V and 6 bases for J; bases not matched to a gene: 3. The CDR3 DNA is TGTGCCAGCAGCTTGGGGGGAGGGAGCAATGAGCAGTTCTTC. Amino acids: CASSLGGGSNEQFF.

The V and J genes are TRBV7-9 and TRBJ2-5; 9 bases align to TRBD1. J lost 5 bases, V lost 4 bases, and 8 bases had no gene match. The CDR3 has 15 residues. Germline CDR1 reads SEHNR; CDR2 reads FQNEAQ (reference sequence). The CDR3: CASSSRFGQGETQYF. For the CDR3, the DNA is TGTGCCAGCAGCTCCCGTTTTGGACAGGGGGAGACCCAGTACTTC.

The J gene is TRBJ2-3, the V gene TRBV5-1, with 10 bases matching TRBD2. The length of the CDR3 is 17 residues. V lost 1 base to trimming and J lost 2 bases; unmatched junction nucleotides: 7. The germline V gene has CDR1 SGHRS and CDR2 YFSETQ. The CDR3 loop is CASSLFSGGPSTDTQYF. For the CDR3, the DNA is TGCGCCAGCAGCTTGTTTAGCGGGGGGCCATCCACAGATACGCAGTATTTT.

The rearrangement uses TRBV30 and TRBJ1-2; 9 positions match TRBD1. The CDR3 runs to 14 residues. Germline loops: CDR1 GTSNPN, CDR2 SVGIG (reference sequence). The junction had 8 bases not matched to a gene; V was cut back by 7 bases and J by 2 bases. The CDR3, as DNA: TGTGCCTTAACTGGACAGGGGAAAAACTATGGCTACACCTTC. Its protein is CALTGQGKNYGYTF.

The V gene is TRBV5-1, the J gene TRBJ2-3; 7 bases are shared with TRBD1. The J segment lost 5 bases and the V segment lost 3 bases, leaving 6 bases of the junction unmatched. Germline loops: CDR1 SGHRS, CDR2 YFSETQ. This CDR3 is built from 14 residues. CDR3 sequence (DNA): TGCGCCAGCAGCTCGGGACAGTGGAGAGATACGCAGTATTTT. This sequence encodes CASSSGQWRDTQYF. The full variable domain, with the rest looked up from reference TRBV5-1 and TRBJ2-3, is KAGVTQTPRYLIKTRGQQVTLSCSPISGHRSVSWYQQTPGQGLQFLFEYFSETQRNKGNFPGRFSGRQFSNSRSEMNVSTLELGDSALYLCASSSGQWRDTQYFGPGTRLTVL.

This clone was observed once. This sequence joins TRBV27 and TRBJ2-3, with TRBD2 matching over 10 bases. From germline, CDR1 is MNHEY and CDR2 SMNVEV (reference sequence). This CDR3 has 17 residues. V trimming: 3 bases; J trimming: 5 bases; junction bases outside the gene matches: 11. CDR3 bases: TGTGCCAGCAGTTTCGGCAGCGGGGGGGCCCTCCGAGATACGCAGTATTTT. Translating it yields CASSFGSGGALRDTQYF.

The chain carries TRBV6-6 and TRBJ2-5; no definite D call. Germline V gene lookup returns CDR1 MNHNY and CDR2 SVGAGI (reference sequence). The CDR3 loop spans 13 amino acids. V lost 6 bases and J lost 4, with 12 bases in between. The CDR3 DNA reads TGTGCCAGCAGCTTAGGCAGGTTAGAGACCCAGTACTTC. It codes for CASSLGRLETQYF.

This rearrangement joins TRBV9 to TRBJ2-7; 14 nucleotides match TRBD2. Losses at the gene ends were 2 bases for V and 3 bases for J; bases not matched to a gene: 7. Looked up from germline, CDR1 is SGDLS and CDR2 is YYNGEE. The CDR3 consists of 17 residues. Here the CDR3 reads CASSVGLAGGALYEQYF. For the CDR3, the DNA is TGTGCCAGCAGCGTCGGACTAGCGGGGGGCGCCCTCTACGAGCAGTACTTC.

This rearrangement joins TRBV5-5 to TRBJ2-3; 10 nucleotides line up with TRBD2. The V gene's germline CDR1 is SGHKS and CDR2 YYEKEE (reference sequence). This CDR3 is 16 amino acids long. V shed 4 bases, J shed 4 bases, and the junction held 9 bases outside the gene matches. The chain's CDR3 is CASSPIGTSDSDTQYF. CDR3 in DNA: TGTGCCAGCAGCCCTATAGGGACTAGCGATTCAGATACGCAGTATTTT.

This clone was observed a handful of times. Other DNA variants within this sample encode the same CDR3. The chain has TRBV5-1 and TRBJ2-3, with 12 bases lining up with TRBD2. CDR3 length: 16 residues. Germline values: CDR1 SGHRS, CDR2 YFSETQ. The V and J ends lost 0 bases and 1 base, in that order; junction bases with no gene match: 0. The CDR3 is CASSLGLAGGTDTQYF. The DNA for the CDR3 is TGCGCCAGCAGCTTGGGACTAGCGGGGGGCACAGATACGCAGTATTTT.

The chain combines TRBV11-2 with TRBJ1-1, with D maybe TRBD1 (6 bases). The CDR3 covers 15 residues. With 5 bases removed from V and 0 bases from J, the gap between germline ends came to 13 bases. In germline, CDR1 is SGHAT, CDR2 FQNNGV. DNA for the CDR3: TGTGCCAGCAGCCCTAGGGGGGGATTGAACACTGAAGCTTTCTTT. It specifies CASSPRGGLNTEAFF.

The J gene is TRBJ1-1, the V gene TRBV29-1; 7 bases are shared with TRBD1. This CDR3 is 14 amino acids long. CDR1 SQVTM and CDR2 ANQGSEA come from the germline V gene. The V gene end was trimmed by 6 bases and the J gene end by 4 bases; junction bases not matched to a gene: 11. This chain's CDR3 is CSVAPGQWGTEAFF. The DNA for the CDR3 is TGCAGCGTCGCACCGGGACAGTGGGGCACTGAAGCTTTCTTT.

The genes are TRBV5-1 and TRBJ1-2; D perhaps matches TRBD1 (5 bases). Germline CDR1 is SGHRS and CDR2 is YFSETQ. The CDR3 has 15 residues. Deletions cut 2 bases from V and 4 bases from J, with 15 bases between. The chain's CDR3 is CASSLGTAGSYGYTF. CDR3 bases: TGCGCCAGCAGCTTAGGGACCGCCGGGAGCTATGGCTACACCTTC. The full variable domain, with the rest looked up from reference TRBV5-1 and TRBJ1-2, is KAGVTQTPRYLIKTRGQQVTLSCSPISGHRSVSWYQQTPGQGLQFLFEYFSETQRNKGNFPGRFSGRQFSNSRSEMNVSTLELGDSALYLCASSLGTAGSYGYTFGSGTRLTVV.

The chain uses TRBV13 and TRBJ2-5, with TRBD1 identical over 7 bases. The end of the DNA aligns better with TRBJ2-7, so the J call may be wrong. Germline CDR1 reads PRHDT; CDR2 reads FYEKMQ (reference sequence). The CDR3 sequence is 12 residues long. The chain's CDR3 is CASNRQGGEQYF. CDR3 DNA: TGTGCCAGCAACAGACAGGGTGGCGAGCAGTACTTC.

In this sample, this clone turned up once. The chain couples TRBV5-5 to TRBJ2-7; 9 bases agree with TRBD1. Per germline, CDR1 SGHKS and CDR2 YYEKEE (reference sequence). The CDR3 is 14 amino acids. Losses at the gene ends were 2 bases for V and 9 bases for J; bases not matched to a gene: 9. The CDR3 loop reads CASSLGTGKEGQYF. CDR3 nucleotides: TGTGCCAGCAGCTTAGGGACAGGGAAAGAGGGGCAGTACTTC.

The V gene is TRBV7-6, the J gene TRBJ1-4; 7 positions agree with TRBD1. Germline CDR1 is SGHVS and CDR2 is FNYEAQ. This CDR3 contains 15 residues. The V gene end was trimmed by 3 bases and the J gene end by 4 bases; junction bases not matched to a gene: 5. CDR3 amino acids: CASSFGDRFNEKLFF. CDR3 coding DNA: TGTGCCAGCAGCTTTGGGGACAGATTTAATGAAAAACTGTTTTTT.

The chain has TRBV5-4 and TRBJ2-5; possible D gene TRBD1, 5 bases. V was clipped by 1 base and J by 5 bases, with 12 bases between them. Germline CDR1 and CDR2: SGHNT and YYREEE (reference sequence). The CDR3 extends over 14 amino acids. This CDR3 is CASSLNWGGETQYF. The DNA of the CDR3 is TGTGCCAGCAGCTTGAATTGGGGCGGCGAGACCCAGTACTTC. The full variable domain, with the rest looked up from reference TRBV5-4 and TRBJ2-5, is ETGVTQSPTHLIKTRGQQVTLRCSSQSGHNTVSWYQQALGQGPQFIFQYYREEENGRGNFPPRFSGLQFPNYSSELNVNALELDDSALYLCASSLNWGGETQYFGPGTRLLVL.